Shown below are 24 T cell receptor beta chains from a single sample sequenced in a study of blood T cell repertoires in COVID-19 (TCRdb year 2020). Libraries came from the immunoSEQ multiplex PCR assay. What TCRdb holds here is the immuneACCESS table cut down to in-frame rearrangements. Part of the clones is not present; checked against another copy, under half of the missing clones reflect an unresolved V gene, and the others are unexplained. Present in this sample are about 160,000 clones, roughly 84% of which were seen just once. Together, the top ten hold 10% of the sample. The sequenced sample consisted of peripheral blood. The receptors were sampled from a woman of 80 years or more with active or convalescent COVID-19.

The chain joins TRBV24-1 to TRBJ2-1; 9 bases map to TRBD1. V shed 4 bases, J shed 6 bases, and the junction held 6 bases outside the gene matches. Germline CDR1 and CDR2: KGHDR and SFDVKD. The CDR3 length is 15 residues. The CDR3 reads CATSDPGQGGNEQFF. The CDR3, as DNA: TGTGCCACCAGTGACCCGGGACAGGGAGGCAATGAGCAGTTCTTC.

V is TRBV11-2 and J is TRBJ2-2, with TRBD2 identical over 10 bases. CDR3 size: 15 residues. Germline trimming cut 1 base from V and 4 bases from J; bases unmatched to any gene: 0. Per the germline V gene, CDR1 is SGHAT and CDR2 is FQNNGV. The CDR3 protein is CASSLGLAGTGELFF. The CDR3 DNA is TGTGCCAGCAGCTTAGGACTAGCGGGCACCGGGGAGCTGTTTTTT.

The V call is TRBV5-1, the J call TRBJ1-2; TRBD1 matches at 7 bases. CDR3 length: 14 residues. J was trimmed by 0 bases and V by 4 bases; bases with no gene match: 3. CDR1 SGHRS and CDR2 YFSETQ come from the germline V gene. The CDR3 DNA reads TGCGCCAGCAGCCTGACAGGGTCTAACTATGGCTACACCTTC. Its translation is CASSLTGSNYGYTF.

The genes are TRBV6-6 and TRBJ2-1; 11 nucleotides agree with TRBD2. Germline loops: CDR1 MNHNY, CDR2 SVGAGI (reference sequence). Unmatched junction bases numbered 15, after V lost 9 bases and J lost 8 bases. This CDR3 comprises 16 residues. The CDR3 DNA is TGTGCCAGTCTCGCCAGTGCCACTAGCGGGAGCGATGAGCAGTTCTTC. As protein: CASLASATSGSDEQFF.

This clone showed up just once. The V gene is TRBV2, the J gene TRBJ1-4; D gene uncertain. CDR1 is SNHLY and CDR2 is FYNNEI in the germline V gene. This CDR3 has 17 residues. Deletions cut 0 bases from V and 12 bases from J, with 23 bases between. CDR3 residues: CASSEAAPLSGPGELFF. CDR3 nucleotides: TGTGCCAGCAGTGAAGCGGCGCCCCTTTCAGGCCCCGGGGAACTGTTTTTT.

As concerns this clone: A read error may produce the germline difference seen at one junction end. The chain uses TRBV11-3 and TRBJ2-3; D uncertain. Germline V lookup: CDR1 SGHNT, CDR2 YENEEA. The CDR3 is 13 amino acids. The CDR3 loop is CTSSFESTDTQYF. Here the CDR3 DNA reads TGTACCAGCAGCTTCGAGAGCACAGATACGCAGTATTTT.

This chain connects TRBV5-1 to TRBJ2-3, with D possibly matching TRBD1 (6 bases). Germline V lookup: CDR1 SGHRS, CDR2 YFSETQ. The CDR3 is 16 amino acids. Trimming took 0 bases from V and 2 from J, leaving 13 bases between them. The chain's CDR3 is CASSLGSWGLTDTQYF. Written as DNA, the CDR3 is TGCGCCAGCAGCTTGGGATCCTGGGGGCTCACAGATACGCAGTATTTT.

V is TRBV7-9 and J is TRBJ2-5, with D unclear. The length of the CDR3 is 11 residues. CDR1 and CDR2 (germline): SEHNR, FQNEAQ (reference sequence). Between the trimmed V and J ends, which lost 5 bases and 5 bases, there was a span of 6 bases. CDR3 protein: CASSRLETQYF. The CDR3 region has the DNA TGTGCCAGCAGCCGGTTGGAGACCCAGTACTTC.

The rearrangement joins TRBV6-5 to TRBJ1-1; TRBD1 aligns across 7 bases. Germline V lookup: CDR1 MNHEY, CDR2 SVGAGI. After removal of 2 bases from V and 3 bases from J, the junction contained 3 bases not matched to a gene. The CDR3 is made up of 14 amino acids. The CDR3 DNA follows: TGTGCCAGCAGTTACGGCAGGGGGGACACTGAAGCTTTCTTT. It codes for CASSYGRGDTEAFF.

The chain has TRBV28 and TRBJ2-7; 9 bases align to TRBD2. This CDR3 comprises 15 residues. V dropped 8 bases and J dropped 2; count of bases not matched to a gene: 10. Per germline, CDR1 MDHEN and CDR2 SYDVKM. The CDR3, as DNA: TGTGCCAGCCGCTCTACTAGCGGGCCAACCTACGAGCAGTACTTC. It yields the protein CASRSTSGPTYEQYF.

The rearrangement uses TRBV6-2 or TRBV6-3 and TRBJ2-2, with no clear D. CDR1 and CDR2 (germline): MNHEY, SVGEGT. V gave up 4 bases and J gave up 3 bases, with 9 bases separating them. This CDR3 comprises 14 residues. The CDR3 loop is CASSFWADTGELFF. In nucleotides, the CDR3 is TGTGCCAGCAGTTTCTGGGCAGACACCGGGGAGCTGTTTTTT.

The chain uses TRBV6-5 and TRBJ2-1, with D hard to call. The V end was cut by 2 bases, the J end by 9 bases, with 11 bases between. The CDR3 spans 13 residues. CDR1 and CDR2 from the germline V gene are MNHEY and SVGAGI. The CDR3 loop is CASSYPPTGEQFF. CDR3 sequence (DNA): TGTGCCAGCAGTTACCCCCCTACGGGTGAGCAGTTCTTC.

In its sample, this clone was seen a few times. Germline is not matched at one junction end, which may reflect a read error. J is TRBJ2-7 and V is TRBV15, with a possible D match to TRBD2 (5 bases). The CDR3 is made up of 14 amino acids. From germline, CDR1 is LNHNV and CDR2 YYDKDF (reference sequence). DNA for the CDR3: TGTGCCACCAGCAGAGGGCAGGACTCCCACGAGCAGTACTTC. This encodes CATSRGQDSHEQYF.

In its sample, this clone was seen once. The chain is built from TRBV5-1 and TRBJ1-1, with TRBD1 matching 10 bases. CDR1 and CDR2 (germline): SGHRS, YFSETQ. V was pared by 4 bases and J by 5 bases, with 11 bases of the junction left unmatched. CDR3 length: 16 residues. The CDR3 loop reads CASSPGTGAAWTEAFF. The CDR3 DNA follows: TGCGCCAGCAGCCCCGGGACAGGGGCAGCGTGGACTGAAGCTTTCTTT.

This sequence joins TRBV19 and TRBJ2-2; 8 nucleotides agree with TRBD1. This CDR3 is built from 16 residues. Germline CDR1 reads LNHDA; CDR2 reads SQIVND (reference sequence). Losses at the gene ends were 4 bases for V and 0 bases for J; bases not matched to a gene: 4. CDR3 sequence: CASSRQGPTNTGELFF. The CDR3 DNA follows: TGTGCCAGTAGTAGACAGGGGCCGACGAACACCGGGGAGCTGTTTTTT.

The chain has TRBV2 and TRBJ1-5; possible D gene TRBD1, 5 bases. This CDR3 contains 14 residues. CDR1 SNHLY and CDR2 FYNNEI come from the germline V gene. Trimming pared 2 bases from V and 9 bases from J, leaving 14 bases between. CDR3 protein: CASSERQTITPQHF. The CDR3 coding sequence is TGTGCCAGCAGTGAAAGACAGACAATAACGCCCCAGCATTTT.

V usage is TRBV5-6 and J usage is TRBJ2-5; 7 bases line up with TRBD2. The trim removed 2 bases at V and 4 bases at J, leaving 2 bases unmatched. Per germline, CDR1 SGHDT and CDR2 YYEEEE. The CDR3 has 13 residues. The CDR3 nucleotides are TGTGCCAGCAGCTTCGAGCGGGGAGAGACCCAGTACTTC. Translated, it gives CASSFERGETQYF.

The chain joins TRBV4-1 to TRBJ1-2; TRBD1 matches at 8 bases. This CDR3 comprises 14 residues. Germline assignment: CDR1 MGHRA and CDR2 YSYEKL. The V and J ends lost 3 bases and 5 bases, in that order; junction bases with no gene match: 5. For the CDR3, the DNA is TGCGCCAGCAGCCATGTTGGACAGGGTTATGGCTACACCTTC. This translates into CASSHVGQGYGYTF.

CDR3 in amino acids: CASSTGRGPYNEQFF. CDR3 bases: TGTGCCAGTAGTACCGGGAGGGGACCCTACAATGAGCAGTTCTTC. The genes are TRBV19 and TRBJ2-1; 8 nucleotides align to TRBD2. The germline V gene has CDR1 LNHDA and CDR2 SQIVND (reference sequence). This CDR3 has 15 amino acids. V shed 4 bases, J shed 2 bases, and the junction held 4 bases outside the gene matches.

The chain couples TRBV5-4 to TRBJ1-1, with D possibly being TRBD1 (5 bases). The CDR3 contains 18 residues. Per germline, CDR1 SGHNT and CDR2 YYREEE (reference sequence). V was clipped by 4 bases and J by 3 bases, with 25 bases between them. CDR3: CASSVAEGRITADTEAFF. CDR3 DNA: TGTGCCAGCAGCGTGGCGGAGGGGCGAATTACGGCGGACACTGAAGCTTTCTTT.

This CDR3 is CASSLAGGDTQYF. In DNA, the CDR3 is TGTGCCAGCAGCTTAGCGGGGGGAGATACGCAGTATTTT. V is TRBV7-9 and J is TRBJ2-3; TRBD2 is a possible D gene (6 bases). The CDR3 covers 13 residues. Deletions cut 0 bases from V and 5 bases from J, with 6 bases between. Per the germline V gene, CDR1 is SEHNR and CDR2 is FQNEAQ (reference sequence).

The V call is TRBV19, the J call TRBJ1-6; 8 bases line up with TRBD1. This CDR3 comprises 17 residues. V lost 5 bases to trimming and J lost 7 bases; unmatched junction nucleotides: 13. Germline CDR1 reads LNHDA; CDR2 reads SQIVND (reference sequence). In DNA, the CDR3 is TGTGCCAGTAGTGTAACAACAGGGGGGATCGGGAATTCACCCCTCCACTTT. It codes for CASSVTTGGIGNSPLHF. The whole variable domain, remainder taken from reference TRBV19 and TRBJ1-6, is DGGITQSPKYLFRKEGQNVTLSCEQNLNHDAMYWYRQDPGQGLRLIYYSQIVNDFQKGDIAEGYSVSREKKESFPLTVTSAQKNPTAFYLCASSVTTGGIGNSPLHFGNGTRLTVT.

J is TRBJ2-5 and V is TRBV7-9, with 7 bases aligning to TRBD2. The CDR3 extends over 14 amino acids. The germline V gene has CDR1 SEHNR and CDR2 FQNEAQ (reference sequence). V shed 3 bases, J shed 4 bases, and the junction held 5 bases outside the gene matches. CDR3 nucleotide sequence: TGTGCCAGCAGCTTCGGACTAGGAGGAGAGACCCAGTACTTC. Protein sequence: CASSFGLGGETQYF.

V gene TRBV19 combines with J gene TRBJ2-3; 9 bases line up with TRBD2. V lost 4 bases, J lost 3 bases, and 8 bases stayed unmatched. The CDR3 totals 16 residues. Germline loops: CDR1 LNHDA, CDR2 SQIVND (reference sequence). CDR3 coding DNA: TGTGCCAGTAGTACCCGCGGGGGGGCCGGAACAGATACGCAGTATTTT. Encoded protein: CASSTRGGAGTDTQYF.